This T cell receptor beta chain derives from a study of blood T cell repertoires in COVID-19. About the research overall: Acute and convalescent COVID-19 specimens originated in the United States, Italy and Spain. T cells, B-cell-depleted T cells, or PBMCs provided the cDNA or gDNA that served as material.

Per the original data handling: It was from reference gene primer amplification that nucleated cell counts were estimated. The protocol was immunoSEQ multiplex PCR, while the TCRdb copy is restricted to in-frame clones and leaves out a portion. That table supplies the V and J calls and clone size; D and trimming were determined from the DNA. The sample lists about 40,000 clones, around 87% occurring once. The germline V gene has CDR1 MNHEY and CDR2 SVGAGI. The CDR3 is 14 amino acids. Trimming cost V 6 bases and J 1 base, with 12 bases left between them. Specimen: peripheral blood. V gene TRBV6-5 combines with J gene TRBJ1-1; TRBD1 might be the D (6 bases). The clonotype originates from a woman aged 80 or over with active COVID-19. The CDR3 here is CASRRDTSNTEAFF. The CDR3 DNA follows: TGTGCCAGCAGACGGGACACTTCGAACACTGAAGCTTTCTTT.